Shown below are 5 T cell receptor beta chains from a single sample sequenced in a study of blood T cell repertoires in COVID-19. Repertoires were generated with immunoSEQ multiplex PCR, while TCRdb's copy carries only in-frame clones and drops some. Of 100,000 or so clones in the sample, 80% to 90% were seen once. Specimen: peripheral blood. The receptor source for this set is a woman aged 25 to 45 with acute or convalescent COVID-19.

The chain couples TRBV30 to TRBJ2-7; the D gene is possibly TRBD1 (6 bases). The CDR3 consists of 13 residues. V gave up 3 bases and J gave up 7 bases, with 16 bases separating them. Per germline, CDR1 GTSNPN and CDR2 SVGIG (reference sequence). CDR3 nucleotides: TGTGCCTGGAGGGACAGTGGGTGGGGAGAGCAGTACTTC. This encodes CAWRDSGWGEQYF.

The chain couples TRBV12-5 to TRBJ2-1, with D possibly matching TRBD1 (6 bases). Germline CDR1 LGHNT, CDR2 FRNRAP. Trimming removed 2 bases at V and 9 bases at J, with 17 bases between. CDR3 length: 15 amino acids. As DNA, the CDR3 is TGTGCTAGTGGTTTGTCAGGGGCCCGGCGTGGTGAGCAGTTCTTC. Its translation: CASGLSGARRGEQFF. Full variable domain (remainder filled in from reference TRBV12-5 and TRBJ2-1): DARVTQTPRHKVTEMGQEVTMRCQPILGHNTVFWYRQTMMQGLELLAYFRNRAPLDDSGMPKDRFSAEMPDATLATLKIQPSEPRDSAVYFCASGLSGARRGEQFFGPGTRLTVL.

The genes are TRBV4-1 and TRBJ2-7; D ambiguous. This CDR3 comprises 14 residues. Trimming stripped 0 bases from V and 2 bases from J, with 8 bases between. Per the germline V gene, CDR1 is MGHRA and CDR2 is YSYEKL. The chain's CDR3 is CASSQEGTTYEQYF. CDR3 bases: TGCGCCAGCAGCCAAGAGGGCACGACCTACGAGCAGTACTTC.

V and J are TRBV28 and TRBJ1-5; D might be TRBD1 (5 bases). Trimming stripped 4 bases from V and 2 bases from J, with 12 bases between. Germline V gives CDR1 MDHEN, CDR2 SYDVKM. The CDR3 runs to 15 residues. In nucleotides, the CDR3 is TGTGCCAGCAGTTCAAGCAGGGCCGGCAATCAGCCCCAGCATTTT. As protein: CASSSSRAGNQPQHF.

V gene TRBV27 combines with J gene TRBJ2-1, with D possibly matching TRBD2 (5 bases). Trimming took off 3 bases at V and 5 bases at J, with 8 bases between the two ends. Germline V gene sequence: CDR1 MNHEY, CDR2 SMNVEV (reference sequence). CDR3 length: 13 amino acids. CDR3 sequence (DNA): TGTGCCAGCAGTTTTGGAGGAAACAATGAGCAGTTCTTC. Translating gives CASSFGGNNEQFF.